One sample yielded the 30 T cell receptor beta chains listed below, sequenced in a study of tumor-infiltrating lymphocytes in glioblastoma multiforme. TCRB libraries came from RNA via three nested multiplex PCR rounds. TCRdb reanalysed the multiplex PCR reads using MiXCR and keeps one entry per CDR3 protein. The sample comprises about 10,000 distinct CDR3 sequences, approximately 71% of which are singletons, and roughly 40% rests with the top ten. Source material: brain tumor tissue. The source is a male donor with glioblastoma.

A word on this clonotype: An end of the junction differs from the germline gene, which may be a read error. The chain uses TRBV11-2 and TRBJ2-1; 7 nucleotides align to TRBD1. CDR3 length: 17 amino acids. The germline V gene has CDR1 SGHAT and CDR2 FQNNGV. The CDR3: CTSSLVVRGPSRNKQFF. Written as DNA, the CDR3 is TGTACCAGCAGCTTAGTAGTAAGGGGGCCTTCGCGCAATAAGCAGTTCTTC.

The sample holds one count of this clonotype. This rearrangement joins TRBV20-1 to TRBJ2-1; a possible D gene is TRBD1 (5 bases). CDR3 length: 13 amino acids. V lost 8 bases to trimming and J lost 12 bases, with 23 bases between them. The germline gives CDR1 DFQATT, CDR2 SNEGSKA (reference sequence). Written as DNA, the CDR3 is TGCAGTAATAGAGATCCGGCCGGCCAGGGGCAGTTCTTC. Its protein is CSNRDPAGQGQFF.

This chain joins TRBV11-2 and TRBJ2-5; D is uncertain. The CDR3 runs to 11 residues. Trimming shortened V by 8 bases and J by 0 bases, and 4 bases separated the two germline ends. The germline V gene encodes CDR1 SGHAT and CDR2 FQNNGV. The CDR3 sequence: CASGHQETQYF. The CDR3 coding sequence is TGTGCCAGCGGCCACCAAGAGACCCAGTACTTC.

As for this clonotype: At one end, the junction sequence differs from germline, possibly due to a read error. V and J are TRBV29-1 and TRBJ2-1; 7 bases are a match to TRBD2. This CDR3 has 15 amino acids. CDR1 is SQVTM, CDR2 ANQGSEA, per germline. The CDR3 loop reads CSVDGTIWNYNEPFF. The DNA for the CDR3 is TGCAGCGTTGATGGGACTATCTGGAACTACAATGAGCCGTTCTTC.

This clonotype is labeled as medium-sized. The J gene is TRBJ2-5, the V gene TRBV12-3 or TRBV12-4; 9 bases are a match to TRBD1. The CDR3 consists of 13 residues. Germline trimming cut 7 bases from V and 3 bases from J; bases unmatched to any gene: 3. CDR3: CASNRQGEETQYF. The CDR3 DNA reads as TGTGCCAGCAATAGACAGGGGGAAGAGACCCAGTACTTC.

For this clonotype: It may be a read error: a sequence one base away is much more abundant. The gene calls are TRBV11-2 and TRBJ2-7; TRBD2 matches 7 bases. Per the germline V gene, CDR1 is SGHAT and CDR2 is FQNNGV. The CDR3 is 15 amino acids. CDR3 sequence (DNA): TGTGCCAGCAGCTTAGATAGGAGCGGGGCCTACAAGCAGTACTTC. Protein: CASSLDRSGAYKQYF.

The V and J genes are TRBV11-3 and TRBJ2-1; D unresolved. The CDR3 spans 13 residues. The V gene lost 10 bases and the J gene lost 5 bases, with 15 bases spanning the gap. Per the germline V gene, CDR1 is SGHNT and CDR2 is YENEEA. CDR3 residues: CANSYWANNEQFF. CDR3 DNA: TGTGCCAACAGTTACTGGGCGAACAATGAGCAGTTCTTC. The variable domain in full, with the rest retrieved from reference TRBV11-3 and TRBJ2-1, is EAGVVQSPRYKIIEKKQPVAFWCNPISGHNTLYWYLQNLGQGPELLIRYENEEAVDDSQLPKDRFSAERLKGVDSTLKIQPAELGDSAVYLCANSYWANNEQFFGPGTRLTVL.

Relative to its sample, this clonotype is medium-sized. This chain joins TRBV6-6 and TRBJ1-3, with D perhaps matching TRBD1 (6 bases). The CDR3 has 15 residues. Trimming took off 4 bases at V and 3 bases at J, with 13 bases between the two ends. Germline V CDR1 and CDR2: MNHNY, SVGAGI (reference sequence). CDR3 nucleotides: TGTGCCAGCAGTTTGGGCAGGGGCTATGGAAACACCATATATTTT. Its translation is CASSLGRGYGNTIYF.

V gene TRBV19 combines with J gene TRBJ1-1; TRBD1 aligns across 7 bases. The germline V gene has CDR1 LNHDA and CDR2 SQIVND (reference sequence). The CDR3 totals 14 residues. V shed 5 bases and J 6 bases; nucleotides not matched to a gene: 9. For the CDR3, the DNA is TGTGCCAGTAGTCCGGGACAGATCGGGGCTGAAGCTTTCTTT. It encodes CASSPGQIGAEAFF.

Ten or more counts support this clonotype. The chain is built from TRBV5-1 and TRBJ2-7, with a weak D call TRBD1 (6 bases). From germline, CDR1 is SGHRS and CDR2 YFSETQ. The CDR3 extends over 13 amino acids. Trimming stripped 1 base from V and 5 bases from J, with 10 bases between. CDR3 in amino acids: CASSLIQGHEQYF. DNA for the CDR3: TGCGCCAGCAGCTTGATACAGGGCCACGAGCAGTACTTC. Full variable domain (missing parts from reference TRBV5-1 and TRBJ2-7): KAGVTQTPRYLIKTRGQQVTLSCSPISGHRSVSWYQQTPGQGLQFLFEYFSETQRNKGNFPGRFSGRQFSNSRSEMNVSTLELGDSALYLCASSLIQGHEQYFGPGTRLTVT.

Note on this clonotype: A single base separates this from a much larger clone, so it may be a read error. The chain couples TRBV29-1 to TRBJ2-1; 10 bases are a match to TRBD2. CDR1 SQVTM and CDR2 ANQGSEA come from the germline V gene. V dropped 7 bases and J dropped 10; count of bases not matched to a gene: 13. CDR3 size: 14 residues. The chain's CDR3 is CSAAGLAGDYEQFF. Written as DNA, the CDR3 is TGCAGCGCCGCAGGGCTAGCGGGGGACTACGAGCAGTTCTTC.

This clonotype was seen a few times. The chain recombines TRBV4-2 with TRBJ2-3; 11 bases agree with TRBD2. Looked up from germline, CDR1 is LGHNA and CDR2 is YNFKEQ. The CDR3 totals 18 residues. Trimming took 4 bases from V and 2 from J; bases not matched to a gene: 11. CDR3 nucleotides: TGTGCCAGCAGCCGAGGTAGCGGGAGGGCGCGAAACACAGATACGCAGTATTTT. Protein: CASSRGSGRARNTDTQYF.

Worth noting for this clonotype: Germline and junction disagree at one end, which may indicate a read error. V and J are TRBV11-2 and TRBJ2-7; no firm D call. The CDR3 is 17 residues long. The germline V gene has CDR1 SGHAT and CDR2 FQNNGV. The CDR3 loop reads CASRPLPSDPSSYKQYF. The DNA of the CDR3 is TGTGCCAGCAGACCTTTACCCTCCGACCCGAGCTCCTACAAGCAGTACTTC.

The sample holds one count of this clonotype. Since no conserved phenylalanine or tryptophan closes the CDR3, a read error is the likely cause. No DNA is shown, since the ends of the CDR3 on it are uncertain; the CDR3 is the one TCRdb lists. This chain uses TRBV20-1 with TRBJ2-1; the table's D call, TRBD1, was not checked against the DNA. With termini counted, the CDR3 has 16 amino acids. Germline assignment: CDR1 DFQATT and CDR2 SNEGSKA (reference sequence). The CDR3 spells CSVTPFMAGSYNEQSY.

Comments on this clonotype: In this CDR3 the conserved last residue, phenylalanine or tryptophan, is missing, so a read error is likely. The chain uses TRBV11-2 and TRBJ1-2; 9 nucleotides agree with TRBD1. V lost 5 bases to trimming and J lost 9 bases; unmatched junction nucleotides: 16. Germline CDR1 SGHAT, CDR2 FQNNGV. The CDR3 spans 16 residues. The CDR3 DNA reads as TGTGCCAGCAGCCCCCAGAAGGGACAGGGCGTTGGTAGCTACACCATC. This translates into CASSPQKGQGVGSYTI.

Concerning this clonotype itself: The CDR3 does not end in the conserved phenylalanine or tryptophan, so this is likely a read error. The rearrangement joins TRBV11-2 to TRBJ2-2; no reliable D call. The V end was cut by 6 bases, the J end by 7 bases, with 12 bases between. The CDR3 has 13 residues. Germline CDR1 is SGHAT and CDR2 is FQNNGV. CDR3 sequence reads: CASSRVVGGELFS. In DNA form, the CDR3 reads TGTGCCAGCAGTCGCGTGGTGGGCGGGGAGCTGTTTTCT.

This clonotype is judged medium-sized. The chain recombines TRBV6-1 with TRBJ2-3; D is uncertain. There are 15 residues in the CDR3. Trimming took off 8 bases at V and 4 bases at J, with 19 bases between the two ends. Germline V gives CDR1 MNHNS, CDR2 SASEGT. CDR3 nucleotide sequence: TGTGCCAGCCTCGGCGGCACTACCCTAGCAGATACGCAGTATTTT. Encoded protein: CASLGGTTLADTQYF.

The genes are TRBV6-4 and TRBJ2-3; 7 bases agree with TRBD1. This CDR3 region has 15 residues. CDR1 and CDR2 (germline): MRHNA, SNTAGT. Trimming at V came to 0 bases and at J to 4 bases, leaving 4 bases not matched to a gene. CDR3 nucleotide sequence: TGTGCCAGCAGTGACTCAGGTCAGGGGGCAGATACGCAGTATTTT. Translation: CASSDSGQGADTQYF.

This rearrangement joins TRBV11-1 to TRBJ2-7; TRBD1 might be the D (6 bases). Germline CDR1 and CDR2: SGHAT and FQDESV (reference sequence). The CDR3 extends over 14 amino acids. Trimming shortened V by 1 base and J by 3 bases, and 10 bases separated the two germline ends. The CDR3 DNA sequence: TGTGCCAGCAGCTTAGAGCCAGGGGACTACGAGCAGTACTTC. Its translation: CASSLEPGDYEQYF.

The chain uses TRBV29-1 and TRBJ2-3, with 10 bases aligning to TRBD2. In germline, CDR1 is SQVTM, CDR2 ANQGSEA. J gave up 0 bases and V 6 bases, and 6 bases lay outside the gene matches. CDR3 length: 15 residues. The CDR3 here is CSVPGLAASTDTQYF. CDR3 in DNA: TGCAGCGTCCCCGGACTAGCGGCTAGCACAGATACGCAGTATTTT.

This clonotype was seen just once. The V call is TRBV5-6, the J call TRBJ2-3; no reliable D call. V was shortened by 1 base and J by 0 bases, with 9 bases between the two germline ends. Germline V gene data show CDR1 as SGHDT and CDR2 as YYEEEE. This CDR3 spans 15 amino acids. The DNA of the CDR3 is TGTGCCAGCAGCTTGCACTCTGGGAGCACAGATACGCAGTATTTT. This codes for CASSLHSGSTDTQYF.

This CDR3 reads CSAPRTGTTLDTQYF. DNA for the CDR3: TGCAGTGCCCCCCGGACAGGGACGACCCTTGATACGCAGTATTTT. This sequence joins TRBV20-1 and TRBJ2-3; 8 nucleotides align to TRBD1. The CDR3 covers 15 residues. Germline V gene sequence: CDR1 DFQATT, CDR2 SNEGSKA (reference sequence). V shed 6 bases and J 6 bases; nucleotides not matched to a gene: 14.

This clonotype has just a few counts. A junction boundary mismatches the germline segment, possibly from a read error. The rearrangement links TRBV10-2 to TRBJ1-6; TRBD1 agrees at 9 bases. The CDR3 covers 16 residues. Germline-derived CDR1 and CDR2 are WSHSY and SAAADI. The CDR3 sequence: CTSSIVPGQGVSPLHF. In DNA, the CDR3 is TGCACCAGCAGTATTGTCCCGGGACAGGGCGTTTCACCCCTCCACTTT.

With respect to this clonotype: This may be a read error, as it is one base from a much larger clone. The chain employs TRBV11-2 and TRBJ2-5; D perhaps matches TRBD2 (6 bases). CDR3 size: 15 residues. Trimming left V 4 bases short and J 5 bases short, with 17 bases between. Germline assignment: CDR1 SGHAT and CDR2 FQNNGV. The CDR3 protein is CASSCGGGAGETQYF. DNA of the CDR3: TGTGCCAGCAGCTGTGGTGGAGGGGCTGGTGAGACCCAGTACTTC.

V usage is TRBV6-2 or TRBV6-3 and J usage is TRBJ2-7; 9 nucleotides line up with TRBD1. Germline-derived CDR1 and CDR2 are MNHEY and SVGEGT. With V trimmed by 6 bases and J by 5 bases, 11 bases remained unmatched. The CDR3 sequence is 15 residues long. The CDR3 sequence is CASREGTGNSDEQYF. DNA of the CDR3: TGTGCCAGCAGGGAGGGGACAGGGAATAGCGACGAGCAGTACTTC.

This clonotype turned up a few times. This chain connects TRBV20-1 to TRBJ2-1; the match to TRBD2 covers 11 bases. The V segment lost 3 bases and the J segment 7 bases; nucleotides outside the gene matches: 8. In germline, CDR1 is DFQATT, CDR2 SNEGSKA (reference sequence). The CDR3 runs to 15 residues. CDR3 in amino acids: CSASSRSSGRNEQFF. CDR3 nucleotide sequence: TGCAGTGCTAGTAGCCGGTCTAGCGGGAGGAATGAGCAGTTCTTC.

By its share, this clonotype is medium-sized. The CDR3 here is CAISESVAGGPAYEQYF. DNA of the CDR3: TGTGCCATCAGTGAGTCGGTAGCGGGAGGGCCAGCTTACGAGCAGTACTTC. V usage is TRBV10-3 and J usage is TRBJ2-7, with 11 bases that match TRBD2. Per the germline V gene, CDR1 is ENHRY and CDR2 is SYGVKD. V shed 0 bases and J 4 bases; nucleotides not matched to a gene: 8. The CDR3 covers 17 residues.

For this clonotype: The final CDR3 position lacks the conserved phenylalanine or tryptophan, pointing to a likely read error. V gene TRBV11-2 combines with J gene TRBJ2-7; the D gene is possibly TRBD2 (5 bases). The CDR3 is 15 residues long. The V and J ends lost 5 bases and 4 bases respectively, with 18 bases between them. CDR1 is SGHAT and CDR2 is FQNNGV in the germline V gene. DNA for the CDR3: TGTGCCAGCAGCCAGCTAACGGGATACTCTTACGAGCAGTACTTG. It codes for CASSQLTGYSYEQYL.

V and J are TRBV11-3 and TRBJ1-2, with 7 bases that match TRBD1. Trimming cost V 4 bases and J 3 bases; bases outside gene matches: 11. CDR1 and CDR2 from the germline V gene are SGHNT and YENEEA. This CDR3 has 16 residues. CDR3 bases: TGTGCCAGCAGCTCCCGTCGGGACAGACAAGACTATGGCTACACCTTC. Amino acids: CASSSRRDRQDYGYTF.

This clonotype is categorized as medium-sized. This chain joins TRBV20-1 and TRBJ2-3, with D maybe TRBD2 (7 bases). V was cut by 0 bases and J by 6 bases, with 28 bases left in between. CDR1 and CDR2 from the germline V gene are DFQATT and SNEGSKA (reference sequence). The CDR3 loop spans 19 amino acids. CDR3 coding DNA: TGCAGTGCTAGAGATCGCTCGGGGGGCGCGAGTTCGATTCGGGATACGCAGTATTTT. Translation: CSARDRSGGASSIRDTQYF.